The clone carrying this T cell receptor (beta chain) has a count of ten or more. The antigen remains unidentified. The sample's time point: sample taken at primary tumor resection. No cell sorting; template was whole RNA from tumor, lung tissue or PBMC. TCRdb reanalysed the 5' RACE reads using MiXCR and keeps one entry per CDR3 protein. The sample includes around 87,000 distinct CDR3 sequences, about 12% of them seen just once. The data derive from a study of spatial heterogeneity in lung cancer. On the study more broadly: In raw reads, more than 8.5 appearances on average were recorded for each unique TCR and UMI combination. The study's findings and limits: At tumor resection, ubiquitous expanded TCRs were detected in blood more often than later.

The sequence derives from a male donor with early-stage non-small cell lung cancer. The sequencing here drew on PBMCs, taken at surgery.

The CDR3 reads CASSFALPGGTNTGELFF. The CDR3, as DNA: TGTGCCAGCAGTTTTGCGTTGCCGGGCGGGACGAACACCGGGGAGCTGTTTTTT. The chain employs TRBV28 and TRBJ2-2, with TRBD2 as a possible D gene (6 bases). This CDR3 is 18 amino acids long. Deletions cut 3 bases from V and 0 bases from J, with 17 bases between. Per germline, CDR1 MDHEN and CDR2 SYDVKM.